These T cell receptor beta chains were read from a single sample in a study of shared clonotypes between healthy human individuals. Sequencing was performed with immunoSEQ multiplex PCR; in TCRdb, only in-frame clones are kept and a portion is missing. Among around 620,000 clones listed, 85% to 95% were seen once. The sample was naive CD8+ T cells sorted from blood. These receptors were taken from a woman aged 25 to 39 in good health. Both conserved end residues are part of each CDR3. D genes are given only for firm matches. Some rows have no size entry. The others give once, few or many, or a class for an expanded clone.

clone_size,v_call,d_call,j_call,cdr3_aa,cdr3_nt
NA,TRBV10-1,NA,TRBJ2-2,CASSASEGGTNTGELFF,TGCGCCAGCAGTGCGTCGGAGGGGGGGACCAACACCGGGGAGCTGTTTTTT
NA,TRBV6-1,TRBD1,TRBJ2-7,CASTSYGTGIHEQYF,TGTGCCAGCACTTCTTACGGGACAGGGATCCACGAGCAGTACTTC
NA,TRBV28,TRBD2,TRBJ2-3,CASSLGLASTDTQYF,TGTGCCAGCAGCCTGGGACTAGCGAGCACAGATACGCAGTATTTT
NA,TRBV6-5,TRBD2,TRBJ2-7,CASSPGLEPYEQYF,TGTGCCAGCAGCCCGGGACTAGAACCCTACGAGCAGTACTTC
NA,TRBV13,TRBD2,TRBJ2-2,CASSLASSGTRWAGELFF,TGTGCCAGCAGCTTAGCGTCTAGCGGGACGCGATGGGCCGGGGAGCTGTTTTTT
NA,TRBV7-9,TRBD2,TRBJ2-7,CASSLVGLAGGRLTYEQYF,TGTGCCAGCAGCTTAGTTGGGCTAGCGGGAGGCCGTCTCACATACGAGCAGTACTTC
NA,TRBV6-1,TRBD1,TRBJ1-2,CASSENSWTGVNYGYTF,TGTGCCAGCAGTGAAAACTCTTGGACAGGGGTTAACTATGGCTACACCTTC
NA,TRBV27,TRBD1,TRBJ2-1,CASSLWGTGANEQFF,TGTGCCAGCAGTTTGTGGGGGACAGGGGCCAATGAGCAGTTCTTC
NA,TRBV13,NA,TRBJ2-3,CASSLSDTQYF,TGTGCCAGCAGCTTAAGCGATACGCAGTATTTT
NA,TRBV4-1,TRBD2,TRBJ2-7,CASSQGLAEPYEQYF,TGCGCCAGCAGCCAGGGACTAGCGGAACCCTACGAGCAGTACTTC
NA,TRBV25-1,NA,TRBJ1-5,CASTQKGSNQPQHF,TGTGCCAGCACCCAAAAGGGGAGCAATCAGCCCCAGCATTTT
NA,TRBV28,NA,TRBJ1-4,CAIRGYRDEKLFF,TGTGCCATCCGGGGGTACAGGGACGAAAAACTGTTTTTT
NA,TRBV29-1,NA,TRBJ1-1,CSPTSDTAEAFF,TGCAGCCCAACGTCGGATACCGCTGAAGCTTTCTTT
NA,TRBV6-4,TRBD2,TRBJ2-1,CASRARLAEIYNEQFF,TGTGCCAGCAGGGCCAGACTAGCAGAGATATACAATGAGCAGTTCTTC
once,TRBV13,NA,TRBJ2-5,CASSSTGNWGEETQYF,TGTGCCAGCAGCTCGACAGGGAACTGGGGGGAAGAGACCCAGTACTTC
NA,TRBV7-9,NA,TRBJ2-2,CASSPIEGSNANTGELFF,TGTGCCAGCAGCCCAATCGAGGGATCCAACGCGAACACCGGGGAGCTGTTTTTT
NA,TRBV4-2,NA,TRBJ2-7,CASSQDSGAVYEQYF,TGTGCCAGCAGCCAAGATTCGGGGGCCGTATACGAGCAGTACTTC
NA,TRBV29-1,NA,TRBJ1-1,CSAQGFLVRDTEAFF,TGCAGCGCCCAGGGGTTCTTGGTCCGGGACACTGAAGCTTTCTTT
NA,TRBV28,NA,TRBJ2-1,CASNVRARGTYNEQFF,TGTGCCAGCAACGTAAGGGCAAGGGGCACCTACAATGAGCAGTTCTTC
NA,TRBV11-2,NA,TRBJ2-7,CASSLIAGAMRRLSYEQYF,TGTGCCAGCAGCTTAATCGCTGGGGCCATGAGACGCCTCTCCTACGAGCAGTACTTC
NA,TRBV27,NA,TRBJ2-7,CASSPSWQGLYEQYF,TGTGCCAGCAGTCCCTCGTGGCAGGGACTTTACGAGCAGTACTTC
NA,TRBV9,TRBD2,TRBJ2-7,CASSAGLAVYEQYF,TGTGCCAGCAGCGCGGGACTAGCGGTATACGAGCAGTACTTC
NA,TRBV6-1,NA,TRBJ1-1,CASTEITGVTEAFF,TGTGCCAGCACTGAAATTACAGGAGTGACTGAAGCTTTCTTT
once,TRBV6-6,TRBD2,TRBJ2-5,CASSSGLEETQYF,TGTGCCAGCAGTTCGGGACTAGAAGAGACCCAGTACTTC
NA,TRBV7-9,TRBD2,TRBJ2-7,CASSLARLAGGYEQYF,TGTGCCAGCAGCTTGGCCCGACTAGCGGGAGGGTACGAGCAGTACTTC
NA,TRBV28,NA,TRBJ2-7,CASTRAGSSYEQYF,TGTGCCAGCACCCGGGCCGGGAGCTCCTACGAGCAGTACTTC
NA,TRBV21-1,NA,TRBJ2-7,CASSKWYRDKSSYEQYF,TGTGCCAGCAGCAAATGGTACCGGGACAAGAGCTCCTACGAGCAGTACTTC
NA,TRBV5-6,TRBD1,TRBJ1-1,CASAGTGEGNTEAFF,TGTGCCAGCGCTGGGACAGGGGAGGGGAACACTGAAGCTTTCTTT
NA,TRBV30,NA,TRBJ1-3,CAWSVKGSGNTIYF,TGTGCCTGGAGTGTGAAGGGGTCCGGAAACACCATATATTTT
NA,TRBV19,TRBD2,TRBJ2-3,CASSISMAASSASGRINTQYF,TGTGCCAGTAGTATTTCTATGGCAGCCTCGAGTGCTAGCGGGAGGATAAATACGCAGTATTTT
NA,TRBV7-9,TRBD1,TRBJ1-2,CASSRQGANGYTF,TGTGCCAGCAGCCGACAGGGGGCGAATGGCTACACCTTC